The sequence of this T cell receptor beta chain was determined in a study of cytomegalovirus exposure and HLA in healthy donors. In the study overall: It was reported in a later analysis that the 120 validation repertoires used the same platform as the 650 to 800 first-cohort repertoires. Findings and caveats of the study: According to a subsequent analysis, TCR clusters identified in the first cohort showed a tendency to co-occur across the approximately 120 validation repertoires.

Here immunoSEQ multiplex PCR was the method, and the copy in TCRdb shows in-frame clones only, minus some. The repertoire holds roughly 150,000 clones, less than 90% seen once, with 2% to 2.5% in the top ten. To note about this clone: The antigen is not known.

Donors came from a validation cohort of approximately 110 subjects, distinct from the first 666-subject cohort. CDR3 length equals 16 residues. Germline V gene sequence: CDR1 MNHEY, CDR2 SMNVEV (reference sequence). With V trimmed by 2 bases and J by 0 bases, 5 bases remained unmatched. The chain has TRBV27 and TRBJ1-1; 8 positions match TRBD1. Sequenced material: PBMCs. This clonotype was sampled from a woman younger than 35 in good health and CMV-seronegative. The CDR3 protein is CASSLVGQGLNTEAFF. The CDR3 DNA is TGTGCCAGCAGTTTAGTAGGACAGGGCTTGAACACTGAAGCTTTCTTT.